This T cell receptor (beta chain) was identified during a study of blood T cell repertoires in COVID-19. Authors' analysis steps: By means of reference gene primer amplification, nucleated cell counts were estimated. Sequenced by immunoSEQ multiplex PCR; TCRdb stores in-frame clones only, minus some. Clonal size and the V and J genes are those of that table, whereas D and trimming came from the DNA. The sample lists some 90,000 clones, approximately 81% seen once, with nearly 4.5% in the top ten. Specimen: peripheral blood. This sequence originates from a man between 60 and 75 years old with acute or convalescent COVID-19.

CDR3 sequence: CATSEGGLAFNNEQFF. CDR3 bases: TGTGCCACCAGTGAGGGGGGACTAGCGTTCAACAATGAGCAGTTCTTC. The chain carries TRBV24-1 and TRBJ2-1; 10 nucleotides agree with TRBD2. J lost 5 bases, V lost 4 bases, and 7 bases had no gene match. Germline V CDR1 and CDR2: KGHDR, SFDVKD. The CDR3 spans 16 residues.